The source of this TCR beta chain is a study of blood T cell repertoires in COVID-19. The assay was immunoSEQ multiplex PCR, and TCRdb's table has in-frame clones only and misses some. The repertoire consists of fewer than 350,000 clones, with 88% occurring once and the leading ten covering around 2%. What was sequenced was PBMCs or T cells enriched from blood (not recorded which). The clonotype originates from a woman in her sixties or seventies in a cohort exposed to, infected with or recovered from COVID-19 (not recorded which).

The CDR3 DNA follows: TGTGCCTGGAGACGAGGAGGGGTGAACACTGAAGCTTTCTTT. It yields the protein CAWRRGGVNTEAFF. This rearrangement joins TRBV30 to TRBJ1-1, with D maybe TRBD1 (5 bases). Deletions cut 3 bases from V and 0 bases from J, with 11 bases between. CDR3 length: 14 residues. Germline V lookup: CDR1 GTSNPN, CDR2 SVGIG (reference sequence).